The source of this TCR beta chain is a study of T cell repertoires in cytomegalovirus infection. Study-level background: Selection of CMV epitopes for the study included recently identified HLA-C-restricted and well-studied HLA-B-restricted ones. CMV infection plus the matching HLA type was flagged by public TCR beta signatures.

As regards this clonotype: Its matching antigen is unknown.

CDR1 and CDR2 from the germline V gene are LNHDA and SQIVND (reference sequence). Trimming took 7 bases from V and 6 from J; bases not matched to a gene: 8. This CDR3 has 14 residues. TCRdb analysed the reads with MiXCR anew, one entry per CDR3 protein. In the table there are hundreds of thousands of distinct CDR3 sequences, roughly 43% of which are singletons. The material sequenced was cultured PBMCs, taken from culture after CMV antigen stimulation. The chain employs TRBV19 and TRBJ2-1; TRBD2 matches at 8 bases. The sequence came from a human donor in good health (CMV status not recorded). Some clones in this sample may be carry-over from other donors' samples. The chain's CDR3 is CASTAAGRGNEQFF. As DNA, the CDR3 is TGTGCCAGTACCGCGGCCGGGAGGGGCAATGAGCAGTTCTTC.